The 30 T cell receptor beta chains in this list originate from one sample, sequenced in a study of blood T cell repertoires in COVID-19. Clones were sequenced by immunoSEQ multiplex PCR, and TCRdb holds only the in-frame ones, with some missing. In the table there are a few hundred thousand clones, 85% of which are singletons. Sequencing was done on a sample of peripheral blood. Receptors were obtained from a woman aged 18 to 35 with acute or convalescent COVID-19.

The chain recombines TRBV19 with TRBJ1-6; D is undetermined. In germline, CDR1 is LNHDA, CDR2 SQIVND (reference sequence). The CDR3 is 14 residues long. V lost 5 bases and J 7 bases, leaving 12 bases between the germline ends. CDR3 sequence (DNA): TGTGCCAGTAGTCCCTGGACGGGGAATTCACCCCTCCACTTT. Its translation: CASSPWTGNSPLHF.

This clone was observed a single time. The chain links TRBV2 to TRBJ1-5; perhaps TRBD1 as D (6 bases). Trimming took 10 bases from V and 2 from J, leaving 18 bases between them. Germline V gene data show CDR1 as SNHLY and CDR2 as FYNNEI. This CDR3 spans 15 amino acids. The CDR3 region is CATRQDLLGNQPQHF. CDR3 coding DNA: TGTGCCACCAGACAGGACCTTTTGGGCAATCAGCCCCAGCATTTT.

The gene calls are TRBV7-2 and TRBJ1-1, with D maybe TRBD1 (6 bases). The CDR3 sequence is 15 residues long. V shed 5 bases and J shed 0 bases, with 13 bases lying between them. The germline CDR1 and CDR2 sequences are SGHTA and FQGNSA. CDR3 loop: CASSNSGALNTEAFF. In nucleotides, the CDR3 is TGTGCCAGCAGCAACTCAGGGGCCCTGAACACTGAAGCTTTCTTT.

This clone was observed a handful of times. The CDR3 coding sequence is TGCGCCAGCGGAGACGGCTATAATGAAAAACTGTTTTTT. This encodes CASGDGYNEKLFF. The chain has TRBV5-1 and TRBJ1-4; D remains ambiguous. The CDR3 spans 13 residues. Germline values: CDR1 SGHRS, CDR2 YFSETQ. V was cut by 7 bases and J by 4 bases, with 11 bases left in between.

CDR3 sequence (DNA): TGTGCCAGCAGCCTCACCCGCGGGGCGACAAGCACAGATACGCAGTATTTT. The encoded protein is CASSLTRGATSTDTQYF. V gene TRBV7-2 combines with J gene TRBJ2-3; D is perhaps TRBD2 (6 bases). V gave up 5 bases and J gave up 0 bases, with 18 bases separating them. The CDR3 spans 17 residues. CDR1 is SGHTA, CDR2 FQGNSA, per germline. The whole variable domain, remainder taken from reference TRBV7-2 and TRBJ2-3, is GAGVSQSPSNKVTEKGKDVELRCDPISGHTALYWYRQSLGQGLEFLIYFQGNSAPDKSGLPSDRFSAERTGGSVSTLTIQRTQQEDSAVYLCASSLTRGATSTDTQYFGPGTRLTVL.

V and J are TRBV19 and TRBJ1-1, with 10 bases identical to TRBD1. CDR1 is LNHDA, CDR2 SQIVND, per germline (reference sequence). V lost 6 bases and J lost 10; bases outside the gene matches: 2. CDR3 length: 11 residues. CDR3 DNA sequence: TGTGCCAGTAGCCGGGACAGGGGAGCTTTCTTT. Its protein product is CASSRDRGAFF.

The CDR3 here is CASTLRASGELFF. The DNA of the CDR3 is TGTGCCAGTACCCTCAGGGCGTCCGGGGAGCTGTTTTTT. V and J are TRBV19 and TRBJ2-2; weak D call: TRBD1 (5 bases). The CDR3 has 13 amino acids. The germline gives CDR1 LNHDA, CDR2 SQIVND (reference sequence). The V end was cut by 7 bases, the J end by 6 bases, with 12 bases between.

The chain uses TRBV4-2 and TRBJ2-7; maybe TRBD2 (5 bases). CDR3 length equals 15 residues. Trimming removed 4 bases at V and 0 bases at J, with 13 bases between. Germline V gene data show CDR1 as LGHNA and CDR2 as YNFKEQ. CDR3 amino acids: CASSRTGESSYEQYF. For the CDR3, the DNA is TGTGCCAGCAGCCGCACCGGGGAAAGCTCCTACGAGCAGTACTTC.

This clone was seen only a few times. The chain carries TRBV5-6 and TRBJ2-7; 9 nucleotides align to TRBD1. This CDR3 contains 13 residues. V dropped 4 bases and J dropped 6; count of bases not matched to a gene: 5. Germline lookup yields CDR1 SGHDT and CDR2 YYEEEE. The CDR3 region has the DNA TGTGCCAGCAGCAGATTACAGGGGGCCGAGCAGTACTTC. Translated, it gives CASSRLQGAEQYF. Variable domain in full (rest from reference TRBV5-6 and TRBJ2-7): DAGVTQSPTHLIKTRGQQVTLRCSPKSGHDTVSWYQQALGQGPQFIFQYYEEEERQRGNFPDRFSGHQFPNYSSELNVNALLLGDSALYLCASSRLQGAEQYFGPGTRLTVT.

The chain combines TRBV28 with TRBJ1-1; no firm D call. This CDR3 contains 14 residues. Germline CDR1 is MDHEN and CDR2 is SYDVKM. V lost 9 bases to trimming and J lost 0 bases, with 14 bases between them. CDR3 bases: TGTGCCAGTTCTCCTCAGACTGTGAACACTGAAGCTTTCTTT. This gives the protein CASSPQTVNTEAFF.

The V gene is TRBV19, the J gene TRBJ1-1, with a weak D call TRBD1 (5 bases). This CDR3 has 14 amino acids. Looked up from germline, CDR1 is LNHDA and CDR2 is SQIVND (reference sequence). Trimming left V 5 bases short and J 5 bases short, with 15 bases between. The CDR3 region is CASSLAQRGTEAFF. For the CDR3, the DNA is TGTGCCAGTAGTCTCGCACAAAGGGGTACTGAAGCTTTCTTT.

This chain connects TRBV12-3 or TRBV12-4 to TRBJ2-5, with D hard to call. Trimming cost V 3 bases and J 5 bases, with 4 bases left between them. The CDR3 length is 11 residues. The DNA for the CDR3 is TGTGCCAGCAGTTTGAGGGAGACCCAGTACTTC. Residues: CASSLRETQYF.

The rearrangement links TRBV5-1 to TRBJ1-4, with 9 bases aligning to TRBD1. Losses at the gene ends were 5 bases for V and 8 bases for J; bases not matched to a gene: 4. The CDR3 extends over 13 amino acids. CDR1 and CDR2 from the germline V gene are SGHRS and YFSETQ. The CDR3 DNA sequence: TGCGCCAGCAGGAGGGACAGGGACGAAAAACTGTTTTTT. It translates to CASRRDRDEKLFF.

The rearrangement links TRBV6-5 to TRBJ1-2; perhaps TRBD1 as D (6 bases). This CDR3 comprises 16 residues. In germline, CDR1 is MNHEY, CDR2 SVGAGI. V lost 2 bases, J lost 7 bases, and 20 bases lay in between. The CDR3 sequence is CASSYIQRDGGLGYTF. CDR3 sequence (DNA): TGTGCCAGCAGTTACATTCAGCGGGACGGGGGGCTTGGCTACACCTTC.

The CDR3 DNA is TGTGCCAGCAGCTTCTTTAAGGGAGGGGTAGGTCAGCCCCAGCATTTT. It yields the protein CASSFFKGGVGQPQHF. The genes are TRBV5-6 and TRBJ1-5; a possible D gene is TRBD1 (5 bases). This CDR3 has 16 amino acids. V was clipped by 2 bases and J by 6 bases, with 18 bases between them. Germline V CDR1 and CDR2: SGHDT, YYEEEE.

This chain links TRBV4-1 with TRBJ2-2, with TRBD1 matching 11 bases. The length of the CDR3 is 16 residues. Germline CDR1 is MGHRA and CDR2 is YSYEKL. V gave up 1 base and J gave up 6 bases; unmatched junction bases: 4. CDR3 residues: CASSQGWTGGPGELFF. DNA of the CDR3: TGCGCCAGCAGCCAAGGGTGGACAGGGGGCCCCGGGGAGCTGTTTTTT.

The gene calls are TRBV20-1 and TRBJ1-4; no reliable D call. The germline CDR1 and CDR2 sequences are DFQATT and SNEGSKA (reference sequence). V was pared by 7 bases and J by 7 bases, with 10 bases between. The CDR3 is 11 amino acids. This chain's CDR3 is CSGTAGEKLFF. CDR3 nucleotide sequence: TGCAGTGGTACCGCGGGTGAAAAACTGTTTTTT.

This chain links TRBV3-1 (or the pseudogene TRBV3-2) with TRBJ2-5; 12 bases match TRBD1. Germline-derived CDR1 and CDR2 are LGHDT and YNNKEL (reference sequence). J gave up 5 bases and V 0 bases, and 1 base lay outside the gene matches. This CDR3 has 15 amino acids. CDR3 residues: CASSQEGTGGETQYF. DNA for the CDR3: TGTGCCAGCAGCCAAGAGGGGACAGGGGGCGAGACCCAGTACTTC.

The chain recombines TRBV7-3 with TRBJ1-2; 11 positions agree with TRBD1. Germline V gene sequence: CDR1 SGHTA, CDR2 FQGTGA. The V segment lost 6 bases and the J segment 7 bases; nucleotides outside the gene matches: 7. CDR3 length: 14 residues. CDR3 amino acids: CASSLDRGLRGYTF. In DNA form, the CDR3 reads TGTGCCAGCAGTCTGGACAGGGGGCTTCGTGGCTACACCTTC.

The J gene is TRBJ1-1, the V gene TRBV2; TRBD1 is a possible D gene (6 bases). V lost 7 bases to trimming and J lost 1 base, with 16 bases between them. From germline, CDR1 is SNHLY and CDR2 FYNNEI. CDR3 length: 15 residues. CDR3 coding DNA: TGTGCCAGCACTAGGTCGGCAGGGGCGAACACTGAAGCTTTCTTT. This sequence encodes CASTRSAGANTEAFF.

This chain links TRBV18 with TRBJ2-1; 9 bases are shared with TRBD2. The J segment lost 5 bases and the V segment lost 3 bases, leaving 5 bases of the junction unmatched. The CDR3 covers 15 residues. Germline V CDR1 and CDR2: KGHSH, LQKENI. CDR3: CASSPLTSGDNEQFF. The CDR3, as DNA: TGTGCCAGCTCACCTCTGACTAGCGGAGACAATGAGCAGTTCTTC.

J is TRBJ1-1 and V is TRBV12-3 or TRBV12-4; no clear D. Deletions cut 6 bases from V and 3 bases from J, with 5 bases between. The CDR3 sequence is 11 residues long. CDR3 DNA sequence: TGTGCCAGCAGAGGAGACACTGAAGCTTTCTTT. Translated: CASRGDTEAFF.

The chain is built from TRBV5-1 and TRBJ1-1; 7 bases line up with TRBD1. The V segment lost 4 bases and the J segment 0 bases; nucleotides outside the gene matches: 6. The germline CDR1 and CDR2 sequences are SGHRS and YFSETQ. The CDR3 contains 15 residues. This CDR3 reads CASSKYQGVNTEAFF. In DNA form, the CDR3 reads TGCGCCAGCAGCAAATATCAGGGGGTGAACACTGAAGCTTTCTTT.

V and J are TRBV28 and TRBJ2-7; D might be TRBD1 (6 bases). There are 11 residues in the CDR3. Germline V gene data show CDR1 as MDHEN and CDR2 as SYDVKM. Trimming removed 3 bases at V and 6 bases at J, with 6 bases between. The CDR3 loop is CASSLGAEQYF. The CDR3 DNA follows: TGTGCCAGCAGTTTGGGGGCCGAGCAGTACTTC. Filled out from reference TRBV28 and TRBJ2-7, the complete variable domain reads DVKVTQSSRYLVKRTGEKVFLECVQDMDHENMFWYRQDPGLGLRLIYFSYDVKMKEKGDIPEGYSVSREKKERFSLILESASTNQTSMYLCASSLGAEQYFGPGTRLTVT.

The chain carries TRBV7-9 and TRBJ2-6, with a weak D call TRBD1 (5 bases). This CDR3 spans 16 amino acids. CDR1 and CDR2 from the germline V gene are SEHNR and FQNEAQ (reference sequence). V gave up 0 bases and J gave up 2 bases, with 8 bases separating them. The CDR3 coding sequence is TGTGCCAGCAGCTTAGCAGCAGGGACTGGGGCCAACGTCCTGACTTTC. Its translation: CASSLAAGTGANVLTF.

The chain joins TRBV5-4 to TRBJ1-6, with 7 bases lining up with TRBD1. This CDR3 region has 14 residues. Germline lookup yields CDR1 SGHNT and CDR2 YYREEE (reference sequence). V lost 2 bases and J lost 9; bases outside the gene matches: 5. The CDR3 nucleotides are TGTGCCAGCAGCTTCCCAGGGGACAGTTCACCCCTCCACTTT. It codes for CASSFPGDSSPLHF.

This chain's CDR3 is CASSIGPRVSTYGYTF. CDR3 coding DNA: TGTGCCAGTAGTATAGGGCCCCGGGTAAGTACCTATGGCTACACCTTC. The chain joins TRBV19 to TRBJ1-2; D is uncertain. CDR3 length: 16 amino acids. The germline V gene has CDR1 LNHDA and CDR2 SQIVND (reference sequence). The ends were cut back, 1 base at V and 4 bases at J, with 16 bases in the middle.

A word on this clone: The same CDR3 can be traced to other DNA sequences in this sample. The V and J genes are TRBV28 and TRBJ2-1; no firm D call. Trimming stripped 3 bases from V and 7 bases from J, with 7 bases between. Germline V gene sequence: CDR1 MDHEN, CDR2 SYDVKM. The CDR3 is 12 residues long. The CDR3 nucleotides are TGTGCCAGCAGTTTGAGACTGAATGAGCAGTTCTTC. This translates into CASSLRLNEQFF. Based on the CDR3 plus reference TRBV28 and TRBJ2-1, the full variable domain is DVKVTQSSRYLVKRTGEKVFLECVQDMDHENMFWYRQDPGLGLRLIYFSYDVKMKEKGDIPEGYSVSREKKERFSLILESASTNQTSMYLCASSLRLNEQFFGPGTRLTVL.

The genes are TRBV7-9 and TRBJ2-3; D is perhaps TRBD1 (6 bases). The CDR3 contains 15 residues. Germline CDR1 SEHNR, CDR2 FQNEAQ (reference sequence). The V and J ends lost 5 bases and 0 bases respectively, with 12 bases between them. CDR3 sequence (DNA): TGTGCCAGCAGCACCCGACAGGCTAGCACAGATACGCAGTATTTT. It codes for CASSTRQASTDTQYF.

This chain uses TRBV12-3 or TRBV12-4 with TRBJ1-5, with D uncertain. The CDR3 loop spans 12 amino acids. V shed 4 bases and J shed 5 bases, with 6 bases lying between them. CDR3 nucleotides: TGTGCCAGCAGTTCCCGAGATCAGCCCCAGCATTTT. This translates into CASSSRDQPQHF.